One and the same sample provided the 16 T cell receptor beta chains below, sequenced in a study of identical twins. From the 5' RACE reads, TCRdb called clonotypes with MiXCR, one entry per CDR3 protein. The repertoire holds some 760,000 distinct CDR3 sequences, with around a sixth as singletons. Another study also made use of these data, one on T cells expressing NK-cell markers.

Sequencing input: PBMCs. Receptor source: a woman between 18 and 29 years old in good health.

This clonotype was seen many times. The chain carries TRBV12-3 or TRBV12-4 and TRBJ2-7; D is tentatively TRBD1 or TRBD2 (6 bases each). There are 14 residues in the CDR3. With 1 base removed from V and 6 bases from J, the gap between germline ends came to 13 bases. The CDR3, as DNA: TGTGCCAGCAGTTTAGGAGGGGGGAGGCTCGAGCAGTACTTC. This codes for CASSLGGGRLEQYF.

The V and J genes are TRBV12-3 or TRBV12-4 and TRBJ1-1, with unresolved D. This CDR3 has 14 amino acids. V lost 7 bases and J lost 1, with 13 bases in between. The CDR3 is CASISRTRNTEAFF. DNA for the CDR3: TGTGCCAGCATTAGCAGGACCCGGAACACTGAAGCTTTCTTT.

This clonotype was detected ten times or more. The CDR3 DNA reads as TGTGCCAGCAGCCAGGGCGAGGTCGGCGAGCAGTACTTC. Translating gives CASSQGEVGEQYF. The V and J genes are TRBV3-1 and TRBJ2-7; no clear D gene. Germline V gene sequence: CDR1 LGHDT, CDR2 YNNKEL (reference sequence). V was trimmed by 3 bases and J by 6 bases, leaving 12 bases between them. This CDR3 has 13 amino acids.

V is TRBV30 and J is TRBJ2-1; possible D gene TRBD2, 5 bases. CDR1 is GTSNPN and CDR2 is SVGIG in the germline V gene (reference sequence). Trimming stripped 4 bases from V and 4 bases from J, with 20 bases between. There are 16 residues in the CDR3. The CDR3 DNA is TGTGCCTGGAAGGCTCCCTATGGACTTTGGTACAATGAGCAGTTCTTC. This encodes CAWKAPYGLWYNEQFF.

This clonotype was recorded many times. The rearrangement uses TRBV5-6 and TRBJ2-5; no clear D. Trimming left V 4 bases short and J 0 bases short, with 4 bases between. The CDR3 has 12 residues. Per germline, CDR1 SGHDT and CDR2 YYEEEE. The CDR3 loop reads CASSINQETQYF. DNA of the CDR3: TGTGCCAGCAGCATAAACCAAGAGACCCAGTACTTC. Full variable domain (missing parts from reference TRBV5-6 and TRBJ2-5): DAGVTQSPTHLIKTRGQQVTLRCSPKSGHDTVSWYQQALGQGPQFIFQYYEEEERQRGNFPDRFSGHQFPNYSSELNVNALLLGDSALYLCASSINQETQYFGPGTRLLVL.

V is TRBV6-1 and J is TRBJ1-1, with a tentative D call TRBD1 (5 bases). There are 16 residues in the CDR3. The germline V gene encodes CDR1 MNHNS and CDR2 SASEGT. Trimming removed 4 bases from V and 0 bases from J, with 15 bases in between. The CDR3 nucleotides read TGTGCCAGCAGTGGTGTGGGGCTCCACTTGAACACTGAAGCTTTCTTT. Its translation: CASSGVGLHLNTEAFF.

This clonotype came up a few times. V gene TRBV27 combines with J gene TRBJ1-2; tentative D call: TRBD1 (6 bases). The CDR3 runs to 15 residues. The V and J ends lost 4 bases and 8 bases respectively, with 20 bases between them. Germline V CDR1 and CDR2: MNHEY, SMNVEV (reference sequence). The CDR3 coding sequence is TGTGCCAGCAGTTCCCAAGGAAGGGGACATTACGGCTACACCTTC. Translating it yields CASSSQGRGHYGYTF.

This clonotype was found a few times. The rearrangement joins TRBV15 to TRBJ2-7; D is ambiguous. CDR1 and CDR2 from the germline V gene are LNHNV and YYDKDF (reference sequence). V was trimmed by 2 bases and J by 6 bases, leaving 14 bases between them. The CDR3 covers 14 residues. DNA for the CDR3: TGTGCCACCAGCAGACAGGCCCGTCTTACCGAGCAGTACTTC. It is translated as CATSRQARLTEQYF.

The CDR3 sequence: CATRPGQGRNTEAFF. CDR3 sequence (DNA): TGCGCCACCCGACCGGGACAGGGACGGAACACTGAAGCTTTCTTT. The chain employs TRBV5-1 and TRBJ1-1; 9 nucleotides agree with TRBD1. The germline CDR1 and CDR2 sequences are SGHRS and YFSETQ. This CDR3 is built from 15 residues. V trimming: 9 bases; J trimming: 1 base; junction bases outside the gene matches: 10.

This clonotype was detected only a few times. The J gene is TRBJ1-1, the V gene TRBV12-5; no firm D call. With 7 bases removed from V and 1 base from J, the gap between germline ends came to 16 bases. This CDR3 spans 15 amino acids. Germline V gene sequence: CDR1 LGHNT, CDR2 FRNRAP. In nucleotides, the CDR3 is TGTGCTAGTGCCCGTTCCTCTGGGGAGAACACTGAAGCTTTCTTT. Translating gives CASARSSGENTEAFF.

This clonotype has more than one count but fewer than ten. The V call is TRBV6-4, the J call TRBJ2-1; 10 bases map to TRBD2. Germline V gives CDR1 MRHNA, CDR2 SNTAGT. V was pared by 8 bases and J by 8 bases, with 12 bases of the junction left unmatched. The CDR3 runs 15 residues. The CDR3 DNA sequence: TGTGCCAGCCGGAGCCAGCGGGGGGGCCTGGATGAGCAGTTCTTC. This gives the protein CASRSQRGGLDEQFF.

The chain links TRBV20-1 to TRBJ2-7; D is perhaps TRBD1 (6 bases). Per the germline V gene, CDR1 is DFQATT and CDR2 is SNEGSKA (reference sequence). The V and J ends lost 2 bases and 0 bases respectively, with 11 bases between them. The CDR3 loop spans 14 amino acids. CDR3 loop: CSARRQAISYEQYF. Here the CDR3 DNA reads TGCAGTGCTAGAAGACAGGCAATCTCCTACGAGCAGTACTTC.

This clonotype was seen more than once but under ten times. The CDR3 bases are TGTGCCAGCAGCTTAGGGACTAGAGAGTTCTTC. This gives the protein CASSLGTREFF. This chain joins TRBV7-2 and TRBJ2-1; 7 bases are shared with TRBD2. From germline, CDR1 is SGHTA and CDR2 FQGNSA. This CDR3 contains 11 residues. The V and J ends lost 1 base and 14 bases, in that order; junction bases with no gene match: 2.

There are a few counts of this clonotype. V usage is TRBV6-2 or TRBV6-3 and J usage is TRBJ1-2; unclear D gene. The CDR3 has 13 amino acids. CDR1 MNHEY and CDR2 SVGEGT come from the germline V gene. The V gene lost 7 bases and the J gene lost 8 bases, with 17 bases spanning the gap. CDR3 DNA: TGTGCCAGCAACCCAGCGGGGATGAGCGGCTACACCTTC. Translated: CASNPAGMSGYTF.

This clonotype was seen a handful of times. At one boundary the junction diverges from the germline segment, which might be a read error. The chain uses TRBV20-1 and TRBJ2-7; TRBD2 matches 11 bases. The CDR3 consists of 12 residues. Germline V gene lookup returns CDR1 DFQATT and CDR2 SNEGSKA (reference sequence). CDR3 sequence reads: CSATLAGGVHAF. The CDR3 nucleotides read TGCAGTGCTACGCTAGCGGGGGGCGTCCATGCCTTC.

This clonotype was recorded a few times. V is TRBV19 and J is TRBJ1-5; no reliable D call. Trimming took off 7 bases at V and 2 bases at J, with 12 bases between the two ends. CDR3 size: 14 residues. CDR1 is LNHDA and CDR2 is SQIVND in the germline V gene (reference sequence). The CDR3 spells CASTIQYRNQPQHF. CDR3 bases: TGTGCCAGTACCATCCAGTATCGCAATCAGCCCCAGCATTTT.